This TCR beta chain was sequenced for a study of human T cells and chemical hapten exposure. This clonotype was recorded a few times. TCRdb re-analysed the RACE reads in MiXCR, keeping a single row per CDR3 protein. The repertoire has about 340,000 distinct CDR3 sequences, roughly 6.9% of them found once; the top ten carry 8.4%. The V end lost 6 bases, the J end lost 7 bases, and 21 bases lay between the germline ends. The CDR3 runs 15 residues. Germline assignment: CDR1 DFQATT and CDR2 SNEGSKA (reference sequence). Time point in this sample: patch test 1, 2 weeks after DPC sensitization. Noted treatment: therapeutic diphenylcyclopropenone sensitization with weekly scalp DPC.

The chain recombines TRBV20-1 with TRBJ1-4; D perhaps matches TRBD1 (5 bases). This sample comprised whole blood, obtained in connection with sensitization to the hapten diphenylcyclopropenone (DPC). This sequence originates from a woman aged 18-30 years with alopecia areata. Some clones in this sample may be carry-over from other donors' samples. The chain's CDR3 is CSAQLGGRAREKLFF. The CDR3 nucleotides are TGCAGTGCCCAACTAGGTGGCAGGGCCCGTGAAAAACTGTTTTTT.